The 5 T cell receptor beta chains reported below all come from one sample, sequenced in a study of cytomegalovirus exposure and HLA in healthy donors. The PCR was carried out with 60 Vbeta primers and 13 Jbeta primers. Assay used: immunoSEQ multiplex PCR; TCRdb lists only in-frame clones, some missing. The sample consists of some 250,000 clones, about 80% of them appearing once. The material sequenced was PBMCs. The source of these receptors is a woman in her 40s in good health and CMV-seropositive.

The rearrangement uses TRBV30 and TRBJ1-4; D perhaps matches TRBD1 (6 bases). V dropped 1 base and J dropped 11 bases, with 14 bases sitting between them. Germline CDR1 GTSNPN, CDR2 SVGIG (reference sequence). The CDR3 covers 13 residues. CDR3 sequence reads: CAWSEWKQGKLFF. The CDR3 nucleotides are TGTGCCTGGAGTGAGTGGAAGCAGGGGAAACTGTTTTTT.

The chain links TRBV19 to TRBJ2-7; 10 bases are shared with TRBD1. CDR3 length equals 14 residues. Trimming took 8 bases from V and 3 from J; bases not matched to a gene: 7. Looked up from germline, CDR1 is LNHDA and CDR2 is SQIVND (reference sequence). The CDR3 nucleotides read TGTGCCAGTTCACCGGACAGGGGGGGCTACGAGCAGTACTTC. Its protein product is CASSPDRGGYEQYF.

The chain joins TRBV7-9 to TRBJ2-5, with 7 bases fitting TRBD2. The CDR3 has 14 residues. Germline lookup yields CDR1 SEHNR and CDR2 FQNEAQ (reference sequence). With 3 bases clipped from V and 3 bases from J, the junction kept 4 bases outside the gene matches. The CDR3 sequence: CASSFLLAEETQYF. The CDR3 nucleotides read TGTGCCAGCAGCTTCCTCCTAGCGGAAGAGACCCAGTACTTC.

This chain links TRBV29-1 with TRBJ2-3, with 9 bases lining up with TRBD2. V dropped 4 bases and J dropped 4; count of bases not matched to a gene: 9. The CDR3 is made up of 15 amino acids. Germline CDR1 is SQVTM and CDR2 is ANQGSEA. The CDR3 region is CSVGRLAGESDTQYF. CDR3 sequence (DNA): TGCAGCGTTGGTCGGTTAGCGGGAGAGTCAGATACGCAGTATTTT.

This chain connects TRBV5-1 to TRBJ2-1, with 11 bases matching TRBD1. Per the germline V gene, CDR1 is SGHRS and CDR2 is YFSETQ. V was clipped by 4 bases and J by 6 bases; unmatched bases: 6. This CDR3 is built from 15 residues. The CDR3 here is CASSRGGTGGNEQFF. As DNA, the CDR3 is TGCGCCAGCAGCCGCGGGGGGACAGGGGGCAATGAGCAGTTCTTC. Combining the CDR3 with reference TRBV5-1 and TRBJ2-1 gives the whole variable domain KAGVTQTPRYLIKTRGQQVTLSCSPISGHRSVSWYQQTPGQGLQFLFEYFSETQRNKGNFPGRFSGRQFSNSRSEMNVSTLELGDSALYLCASSRGGTGGNEQFFGPGTRLTVL.